This T cell receptor (beta chain) was observed in a study of blood T cell repertoires in COVID-19. For the study at large: COVID-19 samples from acute and convalescent phases originated in the United States, Italy and Spain. T cells, B-cell-depleted T cells, or PBMCs provided the cDNA or gDNA that served as material.

Enrollees, about 18 to 90 years old, lived in about two dozen US areas. In the source study's methods: Scientists estimated how many nucleated cells there were by amplifying reference gene primers. Only in-frame clones appear in the TCRdb table, and some are missing; sequencing was by immunoSEQ multiplex PCR. V and J calls and clone size are given by that table; D and trimming were obtained from the DNA. The sample shows roughly 140,000 clones, over 70% of them seen only once. This TCR was recovered from a man in his 60s who had recovered from COVID-19. The sequenced material came from PBMCs or T cells enriched from blood (not recorded which).

The CDR3 DNA reads as TGCGCCAGCAGCTTGGAGGGGGTGATGAGGGGCTACACCTTC. Amino acid sequence: CASSLEGVMRGYTF. The V gene is TRBV5-1, the J gene TRBJ1-2; tentatively, D is TRBD1 (6 bases). This CDR3 has 14 residues. Germline-derived CDR1 and CDR2 are SGHRS and YFSETQ. The germline V and J ends were trimmed by 0 bases and 8 bases, with 14 bases remaining between them.